Sequencing of this T cell receptor (beta chain) was carried out in a study of CD8+ T cells in alopecia areata. cDNA prepared by RNA extraction and subsequent reverse transcription served as the template for sequencing. Sequencing used immunoSEQ multiplex PCR; TCRdb keeps in-frame clones, though not all of them. The table lists about 140,000 clones, around two thirds of them singletons. This CDR3 is 16 amino acids long. The germline V gene has CDR1 MGHRA and CDR2 YSYEKL. Trimming shortened V by 0 bases and J by 3 bases, and 14 bases separated the two germline ends. This receptor was taken from a human donor in good health. Sequencing input: CD8+ T cells sorted from blood. The chain combines TRBV4-1 with TRBJ1-2; possible D gene TRBD1, 5 bases. The CDR3 protein is CASSQERGPVYYGYTF. In DNA, the CDR3 is TGCGCCAGCAGCCAAGAAAGGGGACCGGTTTACTATGGCTACACCTTC.